These T cell receptor beta chains were read from a single sample in a study of T cell responses to AZD1222 COVID-19 vaccine. Only in-frame clones appear in the TCRdb table, and some are missing; sequencing was by immunoSEQ multiplex PCR. The sample includes under 150,000 clones, approximately 90% of them seen just once. The source was peripheral blood, collected 28 days after the second AZD1222 dose. These receptors came from an adult who received the AZD1222 COVID-19 vaccine. Both conserved end residues are part of each CDR3. Fields, in order: J gene, D gene, clone size, V gene, CDR3 DNA, CDR3 protein. A D gene is named only where the DNA matches it firmly. Size is omitted from some rows. Given values are once, few, many or a class for expanded clones.

TRBJ1-2,-,-,TRBV6-2/TRBV6-3,TGTGCCAGCAGTTACACGGTAAACTATGGCTACACCTTC,CASSYTVNYGYTF
TRBJ2-3,-,-,TRBV21-1,TGTGCCAGCAGCGCCACCGGGACTAAAGAAGATACGCAGTATTTT,CASSATGTKEDTQYF
TRBJ1-1,TRBD1,-,TRBV29-1,TGCAGCGCGGACAGGGGGAACACTGAAGCTTTCTTT,CSADRGNTEAFF
TRBJ1-2,-,-,TRBV19,TGTGCCAGTAGTATTAATCGGGACCGGACTAACTATGGCTACACCTTC,CASSINRDRTNYGYTF
TRBJ2-1,-,-,TRBV10-1,TGCGCCAGCAGTGAGCGCGGCGGGCCGAGGGATGAGCAGTTCTTC,CASSERGGPRDEQFF
TRBJ1-3,-,once,TRBV30,TGTGCCTGGACTCAGGGGCTCCCTGGAAACACCATATATTTT,CAWTQGLPGNTIYF
TRBJ1-1,-,-,TRBV27,TGTGCCAGCAGTTTACTAGCCCAAGCTACTGAAGCTTTCTTT,CASSLLAQATEAFF
TRBJ1-4,-,-,TRBV7-9,TGTGCCAGCAGCTTATGGACAGTGAATGAAAAACTGTTTTTT,CASSLWTVNEKLFF
TRBJ2-1,-,-,TRBV19,TGTGCCAGTAGGCCAAGGACGGTGCCCCGGAATGAGCAGTTCTTC,CASRPRTVPRNEQFF
TRBJ1-2,-,once,TRBV7-9,TGTGCCAGCAGCTTAGGACTTGGTTGGGGCTACACCTTC,CASSLGLGWGYTF
TRBJ1-1,-,-,TRBV4-1,TGCGCCAGCAGCCAAGATCGGGGAGGGACCACTGAAGCTTTCTTT,CASSQDRGGTTEAFF
TRBJ1-4,TRBD1,-,TRBV6-1,TGTGCCAGCAGTGAAAATTGGGACAGGGGGAAAAAACTGTTTTTT,CASSENWDRGKKLFF
TRBJ1-3,-,-,TRBV11-2,TGTGCCAGCAGCTTAGCCACGACAGCCATCTCTGGAAACACCATATATTTT,CASSLATTAISGNTIYF
TRBJ1-2,-,once,TRBV4-1,TGCGCCAGCAGCCAAGATATGGGCAGCCGTGGCTACACCTTC,CASSQDMGSRGYTF
TRBJ1-3,TRBD1,-,TRBV28,TGTGCCAGCAGTTCCCCCGGACAGGGACAGGACACCATATATTTT,CASSSPGQGQDTIYF
TRBJ1-2,TRBD1,-,TRBV11-2,TGTGCCAGCAGCTTCCCAGGGGGCTATGGCTACACCTTC,CASSFPGGYGYTF
TRBJ1-2,-,-,TRBV27,TGTGCCAGCAGGGGGGGAGGGAACTATGGCTACACCTTC,CASRGGGNYGYTF
TRBJ2-1,-,few,TRBV4-1,TGCGCCAGCAGCCAAGGCCCAGGGTCCTCCTACAATGAGCAGTTCTTC,CASSQGPGSSYNEQFF
TRBJ2-2,TRBD2,-,TRBV18,TGTGCCAGCTCACCCGGGACTAGCGGGAACACCGGGGAGCTGTTTTTT,CASSPGTSGNTGELFF
TRBJ2-2,-,-,TRBV7-9,TGTGCCAGCAGCTTATTACTTACCGGGAACACCGGGGAGCTGTTTTTT,CASSLLLTGNTGELFF
TRBJ1-1,-,once,TRBV7-6,TGTGCCAGCAGCCTTAGGGGGGGAACTGAAGCTTTCTTT,CASSLRGGTEAFF
TRBJ2-2,TRBD2,once,TRBV9,TGTGCCAGCAGCGGGACTAGTGCGAACACCGGGGAGCTGTTTTTT,CASSGTSANTGELFF
TRBJ2-3,-,-,TRBV2,TGTGCCAGCATTCCCTATACCCCCGGCGCAGATACGCAGTATTTT,CASIPYTPGADTQYF
TRBJ1-6,TRBD1,once,TRBV28,TGTGCCAGCACCTCGACATGGGGGACAGCGGATAATTCACCCCTCCACTTT,CASTSTWGTADNSPLHF
TRBJ2-7,TRBD1,-,TRBV3-1/TRBV3-2,TGTGCCAGCAGCCCCGGGACAGGTAACTTCGAGCAGTACTTC,CASSPGTGNFEQYF
TRBJ1-1,TRBD1,-,TRBV5-6,TGTGCCAGCTCCAACAGGGGGAAGGGGACTGAAGCTTTCTTT,CASSNRGKGTEAFF
TRBJ2-6,TRBD2,-,TRBV9,TGTGCCAGCAGCGCCGGTCTAGCGGGAGGAGCAGGGGCCAACGTCCTGACTTTC,CASSAGLAGGAGANVLTF
TRBJ1-1,-,once,TRBV6-5,TGTGCCAGCAGTAAGACAGCGAACACTGAAGCTTTCTTT,CASSKTANTEAFF
TRBJ2-3,-,-,TRBV3-1/TRBV3-2,TGTGCCAGCAGCCTCACAGATACGCAGTATTTT,CASSLTDTQYF
TRBJ1-5,-,-,TRBV21-1,TGTGCCAGCAGCAGTCGCTCAGAGAGAGGTAGCAATCAGCCCCAGCATTTT,CASSSRSERGSNQPQHF
TRBJ1-3,-,-,TRBV9,TGTGCCAGCAGCGTCTTGTGGGGCTCTGGAAACACCATATATTTT,CASSVLWGSGNTIYF
TRBJ2-3,TRBD1,-,TRBV4-3,TGCGCCAGCAATCTTCCGCCGGGGGACAGGAGCACAGATACGCAGTATTTT,CASNLPPGDRSTDTQYF
TRBJ1-2,-,-,TRBV19,TGTGCCAGTAGTATGGGCCCGACAGGAAGCTATGGCTACACCTTC,CASSMGPTGSYGYTF
TRBJ1-5,-,-,TRBV6-6,TGTGCCAGCACTCAAAGGGGCCAGCCCCAGCATTTT,CASTQRGQPQHF
TRBJ1-2,TRBD1,-,TRBV9,TGTGCCAGCAGCGCTACAGGGGGCCCCAACTATGGCTACACCTTC,CASSATGGPNYGYTF
TRBJ1-6,-,-,TRBV14,TGTGCCAGCAGCCACGAAATTGGACTTAATTCACCCCTCCACTTT,CASSHEIGLNSPLHF
TRBJ2-3,TRBD2,once,TRBV9,TGTGCCAGCAGCGTAGTGGCGGGAGGAACAGATACGCAGTATTTT,CASSVVAGGTDTQYF
TRBJ1-5,-,-,TRBV7-9,TGTGCCAGCAGCTTATTAAATCAGCCCCAGCATTTT,CASSLLNQPQHF
TRBJ1-2,-,-,TRBV19,TGTGCCAGTAGCTCGGGACGCAACTATGGCTACACCTTC,CASSSGRNYGYTF
TRBJ2-5,-,-,TRBV25-1,TGTGCCAGCAGTGGTGGGGGGAGGAACCAAGAGACCCAGTACTTC,CASSGGGRNQETQYF